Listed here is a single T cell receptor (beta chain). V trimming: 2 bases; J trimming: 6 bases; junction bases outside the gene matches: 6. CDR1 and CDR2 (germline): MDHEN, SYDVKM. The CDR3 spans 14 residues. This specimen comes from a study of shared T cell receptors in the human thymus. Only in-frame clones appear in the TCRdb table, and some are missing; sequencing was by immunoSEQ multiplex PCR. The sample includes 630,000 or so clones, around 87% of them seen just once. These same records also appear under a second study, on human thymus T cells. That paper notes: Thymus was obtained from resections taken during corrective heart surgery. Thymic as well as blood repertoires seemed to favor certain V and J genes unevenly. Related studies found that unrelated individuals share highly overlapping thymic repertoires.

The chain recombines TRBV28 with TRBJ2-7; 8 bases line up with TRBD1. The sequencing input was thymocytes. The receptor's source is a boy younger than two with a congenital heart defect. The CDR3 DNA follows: TGTGCCAGCAGTTTACCTCAGGGGGCGGTCGAGCAGTACTTC. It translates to CASSLPQGAVEQYF. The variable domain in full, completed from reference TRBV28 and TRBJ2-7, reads DVKVTQSSRYLVKRTGEKVFLECVQDMDHENMFWYRQDPGLGLRLIYFSYDVKMKEKGDIPEGYSVSREKKERFSLILESASTNQTSMYLCASSLPQGAVEQYFGPGTRLTVT.